These 4 T cell receptor beta chains came from one sample sequenced in a study of response to subunit inactivated influenza vaccine. TCRdb ran MiXCR on the RT-PCR reads and lists one entry per CDR3 protein. The table has about 500,000 distinct CDR3 sequences, approximately 15% seen once. Sequences were derived from CD4+ T cells sorted from PBMCs, sampled around 2 years after vaccination. Source of these receptors: a man between 50 and 69 years old who received an inactivated influenza vaccine.

The gene calls are TRBV20-1 and TRBJ1-3, with D possibly matching TRBD1 (6 bases). This CDR3 is built from 14 residues. V gave up 2 bases and J gave up 2 bases, with 10 bases separating them. The V gene's germline CDR1 is DFQATT and CDR2 SNEGSKA (reference sequence). The CDR3 spells CSARPGQTGNTIYF. The CDR3 coding sequence is TGCAGTGCTAGACCTGGACAGACTGGAAACACCATATATTTT.

This clonotype turned up a few times. The chain links TRBV6-1 to TRBJ1-6, with no clear D. With 2 bases removed from V and 8 bases from J, the gap between germline ends came to 13 bases. Looked up from germline, CDR1 is MNHNS and CDR2 is SASEGT. This CDR3 is built from 15 residues. CDR3 nucleotides: TGTGCCAGCAGTGAATCAGGACTGGGGTATTCACCCCTCCACTTT. It codes for CASSESGLGYSPLHF.

This clonotype has just a few counts. The CDR3 spells CATSRELENYGYTF. The CDR3 bases are TGTGCCACCAGCAGAGAGTTGGAGAACTATGGCTACACCTTC. The chain recombines TRBV15 with TRBJ1-2; D unclear. Trimming cost V 0 bases and J 2 bases, with 7 bases left between them. Germline lookup yields CDR1 LNHNV and CDR2 YYDKDF (reference sequence). The CDR3 contains 14 residues.

The rearrangement uses TRBV12-3 or TRBV12-4 and TRBJ2-1; possibly TRBD2 for D (5 bases). The ends were cut back, 1 base at V and 10 bases at J, with 8 bases in the middle. The CDR3 consists of 12 residues. The CDR3 here is CASSLVREEQFF. CDR3 in DNA: TGTGCCAGCAGTTTAGTACGGGAAGAGCAGTTCTTC.